This section outlines one T cell receptor (beta chain) sequence together with its context. Its specificity is unknown. Only in-frame clones appear in the TCRdb table, and some are missing; sequencing was by immunoSEQ multiplex PCR. This sample carries about 21,000 clones, around 80% of them seen once, and the ten largest clones take 25% to 40%. The sample belongs to a study of EBV T-cell therapy then PD-1 blockade in nasopharyngeal carcinoma. Per the germline V gene, CDR1 is MNHEY and CDR2 is SMNVEV (reference sequence). Trimming took off 2 bases at V and 2 bases at J, with 10 bases between the two ends. This CDR3 contains 15 residues. Time point specified: 266 days after commencement of treatment, after nivolumab therapy. Treatment meaning: AdE1-LMPpoly-expanded autologous EBV-specific T-cell therapy followed by anti-PD-1 nivolumab.

The sequence derives from a middle-aged man with nasopharyngeal carcinoma. This material consisted of CD8+ T cells from blood, taken at day 266 from a patient whose treatment included autologous EBV-specific T cells and nivolumab. The V and J genes are TRBV27 and TRBJ1-5; D unclear. The CDR3 DNA reads as TGTGCCAGCAGTTTAGCCCTTCAGGGCAATCAGCCCCAGCATTTT. Amino acid sequence: CASSLALQGNQPQHF.